These T cell receptor beta chains were read from a single sample in a study of blood T cell repertoires in COVID-19. The table came from immunoSEQ multiplex PCR; TCRdb's copy has only in-frame clones and leaves some out. The sample yields approximately 90,000 clones, approximately 86% seen once. The sample was peripheral blood. These receptors were taken from an elderly man with active or convalescent COVID-19. Both conserved end residues are part of each CDR3. Each record gives: CDR3 protein, D gene, V gene, J gene. A D gene is named only where the DNA matches it firmly.

CASSLAGGGSNQPQHF,.,TRBV7-9,TRBJ1-5
CASSLARFSGREETQYF,TRBD2,TRBV7-2,TRBJ2-5
CASKYPGIPNYGYTF,.,TRBV28,TRBJ1-2
CASSKRKEGNRTDTQYF,.,TRBV21-1,TRBJ2-3
CASSHRTGDYGYTF,TRBD1,TRBV3-1/TRBV3-2,TRBJ1-2
CSVDSGTPNYGYTF,.,TRBV29-1,TRBJ1-2
CASSLGGDTDTQYF,.,TRBV5-1,TRBJ2-3
CATSDGTSGSGPDTQYF,TRBD2,TRBV24-1,TRBJ2-3
CASTPRQGKGYTF,.,TRBV19,TRBJ1-2
CASSGTGYIKGNTIYF,TRBD1,TRBV19,TRBJ1-3